Presented here are 19 T cell receptor beta chains from one specimen sequenced in a study of beta chain features in type 1 diabetes. Every isolated RNA sample was fully reverse transcribed, so sequencing captured expressed TCRB transcripts. Data came from immunoSEQ multiplex PCR; TCRdb stores just in-frame clones and leaves some out. Of 130,000 to 150,000 clones listed, about 51% are singletons. Sequenced input: Tregs from blood. These receptor sequences come from a young man in good health.

The chain has TRBV7-2 and TRBJ2-5, with 11 nucleotides matching TRBD2. Germline V lookup: CDR1 SGHTA, CDR2 FQGNSA. The CDR3 extends over 14 amino acids. With 2 bases clipped from V and 7 bases from J, the junction kept 3 bases outside the gene matches. The CDR3 DNA follows: TGTGCCAGCAGCTTAATTCTAGCGGGGGGGACCCAGTACTTC. It yields the protein CASSLILAGGTQYF. Full variable domain (outside the CDR3, taken from reference TRBV7-2 and TRBJ2-5): GAGVSQSPSNKVTEKGKDVELRCDPISGHTALYWYRQSLGQGLEFLIYFQGNSAPDKSGLPSDRFSAERTGGSVSTLTIQRTQQEDSAVYLCASSLILAGGTQYFGPGTRLLVL.

This clone came up a few times. In DNA form, the CDR3 reads TGTGCCAGTACCCTAGCGGGGAGACCAGATACGCAGTATTTT. As protein: CASTLAGRPDTQYF. The chain uses TRBV19 and TRBJ2-3; 9 bases align to TRBD2. CDR3 length equals 14 residues. The ends lost 7 bases at V and 4 bases at J; junction bases unmatched: 6. Germline CDR1 reads LNHDA; CDR2 reads SQIVND (reference sequence).

V gene TRBV25-1 combines with J gene TRBJ1-6, with D maybe TRBD1 (6 bases). Germline-derived CDR1 and CDR2 are MGHDK and SYGVNS. V was pared by 5 bases and J by 8 bases, with 10 bases between. The CDR3 is made up of 13 amino acids. The DNA for the CDR3 is TGTGCCAGCAGTCAGGGGCGGGATTCACCCCTCCACTTT. It translates to CASSQGRDSPLHF.

V gene TRBV5-4 combines with J gene TRBJ2-1, with D maybe TRBD1 (6 bases). V was pared by 0 bases and J by 3 bases, with 13 bases between. CDR3 length: 16 residues. Looked up from germline, CDR1 is SGHNT and CDR2 is YYREEE (reference sequence). The CDR3 sequence is CASSLGGLEFYNEQFF. The CDR3 DNA sequence: TGTGCCAGCAGCTTGGGGGGGCTAGAGTTCTACAATGAGCAGTTCTTC.

The genes are TRBV7-9 and TRBJ2-7, with 8 bases matching TRBD2. The germline V gene encodes CDR1 SEHNR and CDR2 FQNEAQ (reference sequence). The ends lost 3 bases at V and 5 bases at J; junction bases unmatched: 12. The CDR3 sequence is 16 residues long. CDR3 sequence reads: CASSLAVSGRAHEQYF. DNA of the CDR3: TGTGCCAGCAGCTTGGCCGTGAGCGGGAGAGCCCACGAGCAGTACTTC. The full variable domain, with the rest looked up from reference TRBV7-9 and TRBJ2-7, is DTGVSQNPRHKITKRGQNVTFRCDPISEHNRLYWYRQTLGQGPEFLTYFQNEAQLEKSRLLSDRFSAERPKGSFSTLEIQRTEQGDSAMYLCASSLAVSGRAHEQYFGPGTRLTVT.

This chain uses TRBV4-2 with TRBJ2-1, with 11 nucleotides matching TRBD1. This CDR3 spans 15 amino acids. Per germline, CDR1 LGHNA and CDR2 YNFKEQ. V shed 2 bases, J shed 7 bases, and the junction held 4 bases outside the gene matches. CDR3 nucleotide sequence: TGTGCCAGCAGCCAACCGGGACAGGGGGATAATGAGCAGTTCTTC. Translated: CASSQPGQGDNEQFF.

This clone was counted a few times. The V and J genes are TRBV5-1 and TRBJ1-1; TRBD1 agrees at 7 bases. The CDR3 contains 14 residues. V shed 2 bases, J shed 2 bases, and the junction held 3 bases outside the gene matches. Germline V gene lookup returns CDR1 SGHRS and CDR2 YFSETQ. In DNA, the CDR3 is TGCGCCAGCAGCTTCGGACAGGTCAACACTGAAGCTTTCTTT. It is translated as CASSFGQVNTEAFF.

The V call is TRBV7-9, the J call TRBJ2-7; tentatively, D is TRBD1 (5 bases). This CDR3 is 15 amino acids long. V lost 2 bases to trimming and J lost 3 bases, with 14 bases between them. Germline CDR1 SEHNR, CDR2 FQNEAQ (reference sequence). The CDR3, as DNA: TGTGCCAGCAGCTTATTAGGGGCAGGGAACTACGAGCAGTACTTC. Its translation: CASSLLGAGNYEQYF. Drawing the rest from reference TRBV7-9 and TRBJ2-7, the complete variable domain is DTGVSQNPRHKITKRGQNVTFRCDPISEHNRLYWYRQTLGQGPEFLTYFQNEAQLEKSRLLSDRFSAERPKGSFSTLEIQRTEQGDSAMYLCASSLLGAGNYEQYFGPGTRLTVT.

V is TRBV14 and J is TRBJ1-3; no clear D gene. Germline CDR1 SGHDN, CDR2 FVKESK. V lost 1 base and J 3 bases, leaving 13 bases between the germline ends. The CDR3 extends over 16 amino acids. Written as DNA, the CDR3 is TGTGCCAGCAGCCAAGTCCCGGGTGGTGGTGGAAACACCATATATTTT. It specifies CASSQVPGGGGNTIYF.

This clone turned up a few times. This sequence joins TRBV7-3 and TRBJ2-1; TRBD2 matches 12 bases. Germline CDR1 and CDR2: SGHTA and FQGTGA. V gave up 5 bases and J gave up 2 bases; unmatched junction bases: 4. There are 16 residues in the CDR3. The CDR3, as DNA: TGTGCCAGCAGCCTTCTAGCGGGGGGGCCCTACAATGAGCAGTTCTTC. Amino acid sequence: CASSLLAGGPYNEQFF.

This clone was detected once. The chain combines TRBV18 with TRBJ2-6; 9 bases fit TRBD2. The CDR3 length is 22 residues. CDR1 is KGHSH, CDR2 LQKENI, per germline. The V segment lost 1 base and the J segment 0 bases; nucleotides outside the gene matches: 16. The CDR3 DNA sequence: TGTGCCAGCTCACCACGCAGGTTTGGACTAGCGTTATTGGGCTCTGGGGCCAACGTCCTGACTTTC. Translated, it gives CASSPRRFGLALLGSGANVLTF.

The V and J genes are TRBV5-1 and TRBJ2-5, with D unresolved. V was cut by 3 bases and J by 4 bases, with 13 bases left in between. Germline V gives CDR1 SGHRS, CDR2 YFSETQ. The CDR3 extends over 14 amino acids. This CDR3 reads CASSSRLGPETQYF. CDR3 coding DNA: TGCGCCAGCAGCTCCAGACTGGGTCCAGAGACCCAGTACTTC.

This clone occurred a few times. This chain joins TRBV6-5 and TRBJ2-1; D is perhaps TRBD2 (6 bases). CDR3 length equals 15 residues. In germline, CDR1 is MNHEY, CDR2 SVGAGI. The germline V and J ends were trimmed by 0 bases and 9 bases, with 15 bases remaining between them. CDR3 in amino acids: CASSYSAGSAFEQFF. CDR3 DNA: TGTGCCAGCAGTTACTCCGCGGGATCCGCTTTTGAGCAGTTCTTC.

The chain joins TRBV23-1 to TRBJ2-3; D may be TRBD1 (6 bases). TRBV23-1 is an ORF, with its function uncertain. CDR3 size: 16 residues. Trimming cost V 1 base and J 5 bases, with 16 bases left between them. CDR3 sequence reads: CASSQWAGAHIDTQYF. CDR3 in DNA: TGCGCCAGCAGTCAATGGGCAGGGGCACACATAGATACGCAGTATTTT.

V gene TRBV7-2 combines with J gene TRBJ1-4, with 10 bases fitting TRBD1. The CDR3 sequence is 14 residues long. The V gene end was trimmed by 2 bases and the J gene end by 8 bases; junction bases not matched to a gene: 2. Germline V CDR1 and CDR2: SGHTA, FQGNSA. The CDR3 DNA sequence: TGTGCCAGCAGCTTACCGGGACAGGGGGAAAAACTGTTTTTT. It yields the protein CASSLPGQGEKLFF. The variable domain in full, completed from reference TRBV7-2 and TRBJ1-4, reads GAGVSQSPSNKVTEKGKDVELRCDPISGHTALYWYRQSLGQGLEFLIYFQGNSAPDKSGLPSDRFSAERTGGSVSTLTIQRTQQEDSAVYLCASSLPGQGEKLFFGSGTQLSVL.

The chain links TRBV15 to TRBJ1-4, with D possibly matching TRBD1 (5 bases). Trimming cost V 1 base and J 0 bases, with 12 bases left between them. The CDR3 spans 17 residues. The germline V gene encodes CDR1 LNHNV and CDR2 YYDKDF (reference sequence). The DNA of the CDR3 is TGTGCCACCAGCAGAGGGGAGGGGCTTGCAACTAATGAAAAACTGTTTTTT. Protein: CATSRGEGLATNEKLFF.

This chain links TRBV7-2 with TRBJ2-5, with D unresolved. V was clipped by 5 bases and J by 11 bases, with 15 bases between them. Germline-derived CDR1 and CDR2 are SGHTA and FQGNSA. This CDR3 is built from 12 residues. CDR3 protein: CASSLKRRSQYF. CDR3 DNA: TGTGCCAGCAGCCTGAAGAGGAGATCACAGTACTTC. The complete variable domain, with remaining parts taken from reference TRBV7-2 and TRBJ2-5, reads GAGVSQSPSNKVTEKGKDVELRCDPISGHTALYWYRQSLGQGLEFLIYFQGNSAPDKSGLPSDRFSAERTGGSVSTLTIQRTQQEDSAVYLCASSLKRRSQYFGPGTRLLVL.

The rearrangement links TRBV27 to TRBJ1-1, with D uncertain. The V gene's germline CDR1 is MNHEY and CDR2 SMNVEV (reference sequence). The CDR3 runs to 14 residues. V was pared by 5 bases and J by 0 bases, with 10 bases between. DNA of the CDR3: TGTGCCAGCAGTGTCACCAACATGAACACTGAAGCTTTCTTT. Translation gives CASSVTNMNTEAFF.

This chain joins TRBV4-3 and TRBJ1-4; 7 positions match TRBD1. V gave up 4 bases and J gave up 6 bases; unmatched junction bases: 8. This CDR3 spans 15 amino acids. Germline CDR1 LGHNA, CDR2 YSLEER. In DNA form, the CDR3 reads TGCGCCAGCAGCCTTACCCAGGGGGACTATGAAAAACTGTTTTTT. This translates into CASSLTQGDYEKLFF.